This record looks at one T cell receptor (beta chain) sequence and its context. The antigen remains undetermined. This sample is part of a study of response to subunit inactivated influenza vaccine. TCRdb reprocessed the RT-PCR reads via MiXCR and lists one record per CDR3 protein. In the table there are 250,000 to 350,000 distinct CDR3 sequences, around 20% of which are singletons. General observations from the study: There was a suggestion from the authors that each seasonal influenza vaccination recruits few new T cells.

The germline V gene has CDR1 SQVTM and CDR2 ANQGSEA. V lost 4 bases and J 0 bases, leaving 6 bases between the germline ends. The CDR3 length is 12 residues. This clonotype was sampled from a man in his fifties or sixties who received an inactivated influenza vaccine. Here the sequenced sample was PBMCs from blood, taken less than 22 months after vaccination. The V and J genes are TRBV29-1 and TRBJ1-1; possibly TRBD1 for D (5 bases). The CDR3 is CSVGQMNTEAFF. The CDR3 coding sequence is TGCAGCGTTGGACAGATGAACACTGAAGCTTTCTTT. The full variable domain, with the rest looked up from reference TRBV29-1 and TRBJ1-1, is SAVISQKPSRDICQRGTSLTIQCQVDSQVTMMFWYRQQPGQSLTLIATANQGSEATYESGFVIDKFPISRPNLTFSTLTVSNMSPEDSSIYLCSVGQMNTEAFFGQGTRLTVV.